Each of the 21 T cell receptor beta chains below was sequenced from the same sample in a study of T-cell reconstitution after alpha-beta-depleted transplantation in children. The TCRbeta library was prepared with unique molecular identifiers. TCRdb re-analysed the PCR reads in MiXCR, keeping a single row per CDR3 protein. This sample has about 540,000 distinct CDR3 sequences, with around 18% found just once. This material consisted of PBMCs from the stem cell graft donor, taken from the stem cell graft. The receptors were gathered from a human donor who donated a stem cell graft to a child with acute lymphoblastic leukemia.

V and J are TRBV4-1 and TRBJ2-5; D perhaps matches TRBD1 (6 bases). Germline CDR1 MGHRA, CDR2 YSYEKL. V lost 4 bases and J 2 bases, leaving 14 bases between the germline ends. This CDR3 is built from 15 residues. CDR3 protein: CASSRTVLKQETQYF. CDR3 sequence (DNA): TGCGCCAGCAGCCGGACAGTCCTAAAACAAGAGACCCAGTACTTC.

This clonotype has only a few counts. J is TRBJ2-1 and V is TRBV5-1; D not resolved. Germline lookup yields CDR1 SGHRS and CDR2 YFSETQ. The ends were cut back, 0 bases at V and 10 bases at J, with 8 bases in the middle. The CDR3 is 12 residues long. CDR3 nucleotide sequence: TGCGCCAGCAGCTTGGCCAGTTTGGAGCAGTTCTTC. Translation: CASSLASLEQFF.

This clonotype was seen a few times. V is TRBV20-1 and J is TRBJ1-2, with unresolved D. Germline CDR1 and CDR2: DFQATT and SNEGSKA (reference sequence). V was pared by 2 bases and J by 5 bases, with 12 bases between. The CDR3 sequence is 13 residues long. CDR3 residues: CSARSGRGYGYTF. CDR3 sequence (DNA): TGCAGTGCTAGATCGGGTCGGGGATATGGCTACACCTTC.

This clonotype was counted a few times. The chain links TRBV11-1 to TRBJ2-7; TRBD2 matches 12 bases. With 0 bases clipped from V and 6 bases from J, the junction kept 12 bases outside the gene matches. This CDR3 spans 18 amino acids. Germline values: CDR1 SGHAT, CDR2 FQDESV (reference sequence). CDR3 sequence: CASSLATSGRIKPGEQYF. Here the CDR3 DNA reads TGTGCCAGCAGCTTAGCGACTAGCGGGAGAATTAAGCCGGGCGAGCAGTACTTC. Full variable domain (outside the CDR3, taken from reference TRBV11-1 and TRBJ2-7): EAEVAQSPRYKITEKSQAVAFWCDPISGHATLYWYRQILGQGPELLVQFQDESVVDDSQLPKDRFSAERLKGVDSTLKIQPAELGDSAMYLCASSLATSGRIKPGEQYFGPGTRLTVT.

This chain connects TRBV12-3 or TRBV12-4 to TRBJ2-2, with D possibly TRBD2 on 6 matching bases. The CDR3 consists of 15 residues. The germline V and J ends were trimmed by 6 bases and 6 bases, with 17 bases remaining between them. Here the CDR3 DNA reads TGTGCCAGCAGCCCCTTCCCTGCGGGATCCGGGGAGCTGTTTTTT. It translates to CASSPFPAGSGELFF.

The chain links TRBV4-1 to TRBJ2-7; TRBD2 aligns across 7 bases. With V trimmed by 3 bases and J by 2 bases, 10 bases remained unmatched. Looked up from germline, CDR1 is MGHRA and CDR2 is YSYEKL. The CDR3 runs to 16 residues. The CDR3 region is CASSHIPGTKPYEQYF. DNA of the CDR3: TGCGCCAGCAGCCACATTCCCGGGACTAAGCCCTACGAGCAGTACTTC.

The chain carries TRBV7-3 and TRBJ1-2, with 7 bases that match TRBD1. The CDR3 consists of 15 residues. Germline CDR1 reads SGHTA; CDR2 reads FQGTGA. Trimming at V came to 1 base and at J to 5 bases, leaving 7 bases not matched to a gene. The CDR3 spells CASSLKTGTAYGYTF. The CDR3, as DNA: TGTGCCAGCAGCTTAAAAACCGGGACAGCTTATGGCTACACCTTC.

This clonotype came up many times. The CDR3 DNA reads TGCGCCAGCAGCTTGGACAGGGCCTACGAGCAGTACTTC. Its translation is CASSLDRAYEQYF. J is TRBJ2-7 and V is TRBV5-1; D is possibly TRBD1 (6 bases). The CDR3 sequence is 13 residues long. V was shortened by 0 bases and J by 2 bases, with 6 bases between the two germline ends. Germline-derived CDR1 and CDR2 are SGHRS and YFSETQ.

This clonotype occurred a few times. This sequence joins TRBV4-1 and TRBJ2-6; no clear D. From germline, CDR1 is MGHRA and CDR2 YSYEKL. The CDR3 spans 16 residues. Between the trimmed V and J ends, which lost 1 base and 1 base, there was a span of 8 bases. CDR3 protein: CASSQVVWSGANVLTF. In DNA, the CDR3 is TGCGCCAGCAGCCAAGTCGTGTGGTCTGGGGCCAACGTCCTGACTTTC.

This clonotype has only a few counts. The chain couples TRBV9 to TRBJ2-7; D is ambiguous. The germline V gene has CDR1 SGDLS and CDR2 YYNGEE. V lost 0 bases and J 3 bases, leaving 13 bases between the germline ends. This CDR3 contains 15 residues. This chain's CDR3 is CASSVEEKIFYEQYF. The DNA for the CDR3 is TGTGCCAGCAGCGTAGAAGAGAAGATCTTCTACGAGCAGTACTTC.

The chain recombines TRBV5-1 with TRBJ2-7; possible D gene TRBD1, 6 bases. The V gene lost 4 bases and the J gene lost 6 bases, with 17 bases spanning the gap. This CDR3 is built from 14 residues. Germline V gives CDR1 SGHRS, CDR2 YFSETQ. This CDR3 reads CASSQTGEASEQYF. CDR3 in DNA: TGCGCCAGCAGCCAGACAGGTGAGGCTTCCGAGCAGTACTTC.

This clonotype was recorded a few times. DNA of the CDR3: TGTGCCACCAGTCGAGGCACAGGCTTTTCCTACGAGCAGTACTTC. Translation: CATSRGTGFSYEQYF. V usage is TRBV24-1 and J usage is TRBJ2-7; perhaps TRBD1 as D (5 bases). CDR3 length equals 15 residues. Germline V gives CDR1 KGHDR, CDR2 SFDVKD. Trimming took 6 bases from V and 1 from J, leaving 15 bases between them.

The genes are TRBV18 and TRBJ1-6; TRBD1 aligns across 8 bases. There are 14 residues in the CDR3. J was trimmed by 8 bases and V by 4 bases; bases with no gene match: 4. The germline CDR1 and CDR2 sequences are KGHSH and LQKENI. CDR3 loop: CASSRGQADSPLHF. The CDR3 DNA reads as TGTGCCAGCTCACGGGGACAGGCGGATTCACCCCTCCACTTT.

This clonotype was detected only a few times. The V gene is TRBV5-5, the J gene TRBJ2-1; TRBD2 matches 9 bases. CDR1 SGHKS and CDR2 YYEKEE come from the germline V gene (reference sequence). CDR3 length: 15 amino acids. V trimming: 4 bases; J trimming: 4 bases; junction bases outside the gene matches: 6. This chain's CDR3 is CASSLRTSVYNEQFF. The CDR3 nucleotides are TGTGCCAGCAGCCTCCGGACTAGCGTATACAATGAGCAGTTCTTC.

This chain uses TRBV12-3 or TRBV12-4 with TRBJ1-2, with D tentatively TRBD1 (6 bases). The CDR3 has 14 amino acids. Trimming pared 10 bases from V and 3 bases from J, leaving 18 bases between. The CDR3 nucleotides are TGTGCCATTACTTGGGGGCTCAACTACTATGGCTACACCTTC. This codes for CAITWGLNYYGYTF.

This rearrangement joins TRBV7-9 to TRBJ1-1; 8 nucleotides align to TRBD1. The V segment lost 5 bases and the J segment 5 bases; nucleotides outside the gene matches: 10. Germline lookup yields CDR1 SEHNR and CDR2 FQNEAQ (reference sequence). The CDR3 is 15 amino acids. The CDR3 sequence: CASSQGTTGVTEAFF. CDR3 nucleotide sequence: TGTGCCAGCAGCCAAGGGACGACAGGGGTTACTGAAGCTTTCTTT.

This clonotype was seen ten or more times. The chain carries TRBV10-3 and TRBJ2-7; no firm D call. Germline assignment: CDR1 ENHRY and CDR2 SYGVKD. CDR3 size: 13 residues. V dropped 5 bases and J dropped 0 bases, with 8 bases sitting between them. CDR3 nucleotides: TGTGCCATCAGTCGCGACAACTCCTACGAGCAGTACTTC. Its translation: CAISRDNSYEQYF.

The CDR3 DNA sequence: TGTGCCAGCAGTTATAGGGGGGGGAACACTGAAGCTTTCTTT. Its protein is CASSYRGGNTEAFF. The chain employs TRBV28 and TRBJ1-1; a possible D gene is TRBD1 (6 bases). The CDR3 spans 14 residues. V gave up 4 bases and J gave up 1 base, with 10 bases separating them. Germline values: CDR1 MDHEN, CDR2 SYDVKM.

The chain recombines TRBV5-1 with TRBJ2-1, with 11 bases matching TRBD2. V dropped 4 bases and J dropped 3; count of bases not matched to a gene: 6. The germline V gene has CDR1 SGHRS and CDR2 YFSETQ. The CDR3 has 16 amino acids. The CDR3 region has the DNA TGCGCCAGCAGCGGTAGCGGGAGGGCCTTCTACAATGAGCAGTTCTTC. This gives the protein CASSGSGRAFYNEQFF.

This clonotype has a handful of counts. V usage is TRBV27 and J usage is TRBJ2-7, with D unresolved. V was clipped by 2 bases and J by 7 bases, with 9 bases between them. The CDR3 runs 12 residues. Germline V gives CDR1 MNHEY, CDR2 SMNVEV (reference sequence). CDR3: CASSLLKGEQYF. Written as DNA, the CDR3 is TGTGCCAGCAGTTTACTTAAGGGTGAGCAGTACTTC.

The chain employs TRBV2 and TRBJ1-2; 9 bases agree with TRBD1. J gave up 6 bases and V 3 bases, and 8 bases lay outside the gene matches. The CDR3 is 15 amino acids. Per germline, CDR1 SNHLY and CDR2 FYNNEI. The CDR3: CASSEDPTGGDGYTF. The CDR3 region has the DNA TGTGCCAGCAGTGAGGACCCGACAGGGGGTGATGGCTACACCTTC.